This T cell receptor beta chain emerged from a study of memory CD4+ T cells and cytomegalovirus serostatus. Overall study context: Donors were healthy Belgian adults, several CMV seropositive and around 24 seronegative.

Authors' analysis steps: Out-of-frame sequences were removed, leaving a few million distinct TCRbeta sequences. Data came from immunoSEQ multiplex PCR; TCRdb stores just in-frame clones and leaves some out. V, J and clone size derive from that table, while D and trimming were established from the DNA sequence. The sample holds some 48,000 clones, under 80% seen once. Comment on this clone: What it recognizes is unknown.

CDR3 length: 15 residues. In germline, CDR1 is SGHAT, CDR2 FQNNGV. V gave up 5 bases and J gave up 3 bases, with 13 bases separating them. Findings and limits, study-wide: Of 150 to 200 reported CMV TCRbeta sequences, under 70 were found in memory CD4+ repertoires. CMV serostatus prediction reached median AUC roughly 0.95, or 0.91 with US-trained model.

The sort gate was single viable CD3+CD4+CD8-CD45RO+ cells for memory CD4+ T cells. The clonotype comes from an adult in good health and CMV-seronegative. Sequenced material: memory CD4+ T cells from blood. The rearrangement links TRBV11-2 to TRBJ2-2; perhaps D is TRBD1 or TRBD2 (7 bases each). CDR3 nucleotide sequence: TGTGCCAGCAGCCGGGGGGACAGCTACACCGGGGAGCTGTTTTTT. Its translation is CASSRGDSYTGELFF.